Here is one TCR beta chain with its context. The record originates from a study of T cell changes during pregnancy in multiple sclerosis. Germline CDR1 and CDR2: SNHLY and FYNNEI. This CDR3 region has 14 residues. The V segment lost 5 bases and the J segment 7 bases; nucleotides outside the gene matches: 10. Some clones are missing from TCRdb's copy, which holds only in-frame ones; the method was immunoSEQ multiplex PCR. Of around 40,000 clones detected, 80% to 90% appear once; the ten largest clones hold about 1.2%. The source material was CD4+ T cells from peripheral blood mononuclear cells, sampled in the first trimester of pregnancy. The rearrangement joins TRBV2 to TRBJ1-2; the match to TRBD1 covers 7 bases. This TCR was sampled from a female donor with multiple sclerosis, enrolled in a pregnancy study. CDR3 DNA: TGTGCCAGCAGTTTAGGGGGCGCGGTATCTGGCTACACCTTC. It is translated as CASSLGGAVSGYTF.